This T cell receptor (beta chain) originates from a study of blood T cell repertoires in COVID-19. In the study overall: The analysed material was cDNA or gDNA that came from T cells, B-cell-depleted T cells, or PBMCs.

Trimming took off 0 bases at V and 2 bases at J, with 13 bases between the two ends. The CDR3 is 16 residues long. Germline lookup yields CDR1 SGHTS and CDR2 YDEGEE. Per the authors' pipeline: Counts of nucleated cells, estimated from reference gene primer amplification, were obtained. Data came from immunoSEQ multiplex PCR; TCRdb stores just in-frame clones and leaves some out. V and J calls and clone size are those listed in that table; D and trimming were worked out from the DNA. The sample includes approximately 46,000 clones, roughly 83% of them seen just once. The material sequenced was peripheral blood. J is TRBJ2-3 and V is TRBV5-8; D may be TRBD1 (6 bases). The TCR sequence derives from a human donor in a cohort sampled during active COVID-19. The CDR3 nucleotides are TGTGCCAGCAGCTTGGGATCCGGGACACCCACAGATACGCAGTATTTT. Its translation is CASSLGSGTPTDTQYF.